These T cell receptor beta chains were read from a single sample in a study of spatial heterogeneity in lung cancer. TCRdb reprocessed the 5' RACE reads with MiXCR, giving one entry per CDR3 protein. The repertoire holds around 92,000 distinct CDR3 sequences, about 12% seen once, with about two fifths in the top ten. This specimen was PBMCs, taken at surgery. These receptors were obtained from a male donor with early-stage non-small cell lung cancer. Both conserved end residues are part of each CDR3. The order of the fields is V gene, clone size, D gene, J gene, CDR3 protein, CDR3 DNA. D genes are given only for firm matches. The listing skips clone size in some rows; elsewhere it reads once, few, many or a size class.

>TRBV11-2|-|TRBD1|TRBJ2-3
CASSSQGLVAGTDTQYF
TGTGCCAGCAGCTCACAGGGGTTAGTTGCAGGCACAGATACGCAGTATTTT
>TRBV7-9|-|TRBD1|TRBJ2-3
CASSLNRGPTDTQYF
TGTGCCAGCAGCTTGAACAGGGGCCCCACAGATACGCAGTATTTT
>TRBV5-1|-|TRBD2|TRBJ2-3
CASSLDGGAKTDTQYF
TGCGCCAGCAGCTTGGACGGGGGGGCAAAAACAGATACGCAGTATTTT
>TRBV2|many|-|TRBJ1-1
CASRVPNTEAFF
TGTGCCAGCAGAGTCCCAAACACTGAAGCTTTCTTT
>TRBV30|-|TRBD2|TRBJ2-3
CAWSKGSGRVTDTQYF
TGTGCCTGGAGTAAGGGGAGCGGGAGGGTCACAGATACGCAGTATTTT
>TRBV25-1|-|-|TRBJ1-3
CASSGIPSGNTIYF
TGTGCCAGCAGTGGGATCCCCTCTGGAAACACCATATATTTT
>TRBV7-9|many|-|TRBJ2-1
CASSPGWGSYNEQFF
TGTGCCAGCAGCCCCGGCTGGGGTTCCTACAATGAGCAGTTCTTC
>TRBV12-3/TRBV12-4|-|TRBD1|TRBJ2-3
CASSPGTADTQYF
TGTGCCAGCAGTCCCGGGACAGCAGATACGCAGTATTTT
>TRBV10-3|few|-|TRBJ2-7
CAISESGGYEQYF
TGTGCCATCAGTGAGTCTGGGGGTTACGAGCAGTACTTC
>TRBV7-3|-|-|TRBJ2-6
CASSLGRYSGANVLTF
TGTGCCAGCAGCCTCGGACGGTACTCTGGGGCCAACGTCCTGACTTTC
>TRBV23-1|-|-|TRBJ2-7
CASFWAGEQYF
TGCGCCAGCTTTTGGGCCGGCGAGCAGTACTTC
>TRBV18|few|-|TRBJ2-2
CASSLIGGAGNTGELFF
TGTGCCAGCTCACTGATCGGGGGAGCAGGGAACACCGGGGAGCTGTTTTTT
>TRBV21-1|-|-|TRBJ1-5
CAPQGEEPQHF
TGTGCCCCCCAGGGGGAAGAGCCCCAGCATTTT
>TRBV7-6|many|-|TRBJ1-4
CASSPRGPPNEKLFF
TGTGCCAGCAGCCCCAGAGGGCCCCCTAATGAAAAACTGTTTTTT
>TRBV20-1|few|TRBD1|TRBJ2-2
CSAQTGVGELFF
TGCAGTGCGCAGACAGGGGTTGGGGAGCTGTTTTTT
>TRBV29-1|few|-|TRBJ1-2
CSVSDSGPNYGYTF
TGCAGCGTTTCGGACTCCGGTCCCAACTATGGCTACACCTTC
>TRBV30|-|TRBD2|TRBJ2-1
CAWETGGRGSGEQFF
TGTGCCTGGGAGACGGGGGGGCGCGGTAGTGGTGAGCAGTTCTTC
>TRBV3-1|few|-|TRBJ1-5
CASSRQLNQPQHF
TGTGCCAGCAGCCGACAGCTCAATCAGCCCCAGCATTTT
>TRBV7-2|-|TRBD1|TRBJ1-2
CASSRMTGRQANYGYTF
TGTGCCAGCAGCCGAATGACAGGGCGGCAAGCTAACTATGGCTACACCTTC
>TRBV12-3/TRBV12-4|-|-|TRBJ1-2
CASNSVFGSNYGYTF
TGTGCCAGCAATAGTGTGTTCGGCAGCAACTATGGCTACACCTTC
>TRBV6-2/TRBV6-3|few|-|TRBJ1-5
CASRDPGHFQPQHF
TGTGCCAGCAGAGATCCGGGACACTTTCAGCCCCAGCATTTT
>TRBV10-3|few|TRBD1|TRBJ2-2
CAIREQGATGELFF
TGTGCCATCAGGGAGCAGGGGGCTACCGGGGAGCTGTTTTTT
>TRBV11-3|few|TRBD1|TRBJ2-7
CASSRGQGDKEQYF
TGTGCCAGCAGCCGGGGACAGGGAGATAAGGAGCAGTACTTC
>TRBV25-1|-|-|TRBJ1-2
CASSESVGQGASTF
-
>TRBV7-3|many|-|TRBJ2-1
CASSPAGSGGEQFF
TGTGCCAGCAGCCCGGCCGGTAGTGGTGGCGAGCAGTTCTTC
>TRBV9|few|-|TRBJ2-3
CASSVGGGSDTQYF
TGTGCCAGCAGCGTAGGAGGGGGGTCAGATACGCAGTATTTT
>TRBV12-3/TRBV12-4|few|TRBD1|TRBJ1-5
CASGTVSQPQHF
TGTGCCAGCGGGACAGTCAGTCAGCCCCAGCATTTT
>TRBV5-4|-|TRBD1|TRBJ2-1
CASSSRTGAIFNEQFF
TGTGCCAGCAGCAGTAGGACAGGAGCCATCTTCAATGAGCAGTTCTTC
>TRBV30|few|-|TRBJ1-4
CAWSRDRAGRGPYEKLFF
TGTGCCTGGAGTCGTGACCGCGCAGGGAGGGGACCTTACGAAAAACTGTTTTTT
>TRBV30|few|-|TRBJ1-1
CAWNRDTRRMNTEAFF
TGTGCCTGGAACCGGGACACTCGAAGAATGAACACTGAAGCTTTCTTT
>TRBV4-3|few|-|TRBJ1-1
CASSQDWGGTEAFF
TGCGCCAGCAGCCAAGATTGGGGGGGGACTGAAGCTTTCTTT
>TRBV29-1|-|-|TRBJ1-1
CSVAEHSSEAFF
TGCAGCGTTGCCGAGCATTCCTCTGAAGCTTTCTTT
>TRBV29-1|few|-|TRBJ2-2
CSVLGLSWTGELFF
TGCAGCGTTTTGGGCCTCAGTTGGACCGGGGAGCTGTTTTTT
>TRBV7-8|-|-|TRBJ1-4
CASSLGTNRKEKLFF
TGTGCCAGCAGCTTAGGGACCAACAGAAAGGAAAAACTGTTTTTT
>TRBV9|many|TRBD1|TRBJ2-2
CASSAGQGIINTGELFF
TGTGCCAGCAGCGCGGGACAGGGAATTATAAACACCGGGGAGCTGTTTTTT
>TRBV5-4|few|TRBD2|TRBJ2-1
CASSSGTRTNNEQFF
TGTGCCAGCAGCTCCGGGACTAGGACCAACAATGAGCAGTTCTTC
>TRBV4-1|few|-|TRBJ1-2
CASSQYREDYGYTF
TGCGCCAGCAGCCAATACAGGGAGGACTATGGCTACACCTTC
>TRBV3-1|-|TRBD1|TRBJ1-1
CASSPTRTGLNEAFF
TGTGCCAGCAGCCCCACCAGGACAGGGTTGAATGAAGCTTTCTTT
>TRBV27|many|TRBD1|TRBJ1-1
CASSYGQGANEAFF
TGTGCCAGCAGTTACGGACAGGGTGCGAATGAAGCTTTCTTT
>TRBV4-1|few|TRBD1|TRBJ1-1
CASSHPGQGATEAFF
TGCGCCAGCAGCCACCCTGGACAGGGGGCCACTGAAGCTTTCTTT
>TRBV12-3/TRBV12-4|-|-|TRBJ1-2
CASSLTANYGYTF
TGTGCCAGCAGTTTAACTGCTAACTATGGCTACACCTTC
>TRBV5-1|few|TRBD1|TRBJ1-2
CASSLSGTGNGYTF
TGCGCCAGCAGCTTGTCCGGGACAGGGAATGGCTACACCTTC